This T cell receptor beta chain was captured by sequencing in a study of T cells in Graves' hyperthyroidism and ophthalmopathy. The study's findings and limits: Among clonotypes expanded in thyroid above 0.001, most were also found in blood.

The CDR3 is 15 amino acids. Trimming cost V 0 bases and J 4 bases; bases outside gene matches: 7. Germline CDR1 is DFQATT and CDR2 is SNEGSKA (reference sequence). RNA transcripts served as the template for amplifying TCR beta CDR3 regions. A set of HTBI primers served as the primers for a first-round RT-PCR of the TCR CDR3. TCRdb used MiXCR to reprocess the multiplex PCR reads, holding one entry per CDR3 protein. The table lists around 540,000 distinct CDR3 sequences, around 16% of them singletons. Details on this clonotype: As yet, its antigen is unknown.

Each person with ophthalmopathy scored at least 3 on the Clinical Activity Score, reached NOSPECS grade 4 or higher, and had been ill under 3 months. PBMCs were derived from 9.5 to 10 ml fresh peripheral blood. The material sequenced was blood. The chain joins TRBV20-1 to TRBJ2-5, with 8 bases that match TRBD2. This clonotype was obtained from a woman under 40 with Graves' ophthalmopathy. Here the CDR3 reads CSARDPYGGAETQYF. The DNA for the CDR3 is TGCAGTGCTAGAGATCCCTACGGGGGGGCAGAGACCCAGTACTTC.